This entry lists 3 T cell receptor beta chains sequenced from one sample in a study of cytomegalovirus exposure and HLA in healthy donors. This PCR relied on a set of 60 Vbeta primers and 13 Jbeta primers. Sequenced by immunoSEQ multiplex PCR; TCRdb stores in-frame clones only, minus some. This table has around 150,000 clones, less than 80% appearing once. The sequenced sample consisted of PBMCs. Receptors were obtained from a female donor in good health and CMV-seropositive.

This chain joins TRBV28 and TRBJ1-6; possible D gene TRBD1, 6 bases. The CDR3 covers 15 residues. The V gene lost 1 base and the J gene lost 7 bases, with 11 bases spanning the gap. Germline V gives CDR1 MDHEN, CDR2 SYDVKM. The CDR3 DNA sequence: TGTGCCAGCAGTTTATTAGCGGGGGCGAATTCACCCCTCCACTTT. Translated: CASSLLAGANSPLHF. Combining the CDR3 with reference TRBV28 and TRBJ1-6 gives the whole variable domain DVKVTQSSRYLVKRTGEKVFLECVQDMDHENMFWYRQDPGLGLRLIYFSYDVKMKEKGDIPEGYSVSREKKERFSLILESASTNQTSMYLCASSLLAGANSPLHFGNGTRLTVT.

The rearrangement joins TRBV18 to TRBJ1-1; D gene uncertain. This CDR3 region has 13 residues. CDR1 and CDR2 (germline): KGHSH, LQKENI. Trimming stripped 4 bases from V and 1 base from J, with 7 bases between. The chain's CDR3 is CASSQNGNTEAFF. CDR3 nucleotides: TGTGCCAGCTCACAAAACGGGAACACTGAAGCTTTCTTT.

The chain joins TRBV7-3 to TRBJ2-3, with D unclear. Looked up from germline, CDR1 is SGHTA and CDR2 is FQGTGA. The ends were cut back, 2 bases at V and 4 bases at J, with 10 bases in the middle. This CDR3 comprises 14 residues. For the CDR3, the DNA is TGTGCCAGCAGCTTAGGGCACACAGCAGATACGCAGTATTTT. Its translation: CASSLGHTADTQYF.